These 17 T cell receptor beta chains were sequenced from one sample in a study of early T cells in non-severe SARS-CoV-2 infection. TCRdb redid the calling of the 5' RACE reads with MiXCR, one entry per CDR3 protein. The sample consists of over 80,000 distinct CDR3 sequences, 14% to 15% of them appearing once. The sequenced material came from whole blood. These receptors all come from an adult who was a healthcare worker with PCR-confirmed SARS-CoV-2 infection or an uninfected control (not recorded which).

The genes are TRBV11-3 and TRBJ2-3, with 7 bases identical to TRBD1. V lost 5 bases, J lost 2 bases, and 4 bases stayed unmatched. The CDR3 has 14 amino acids. The germline gives CDR1 SGHNT, CDR2 YENEEA. CDR3 loop: CASSPGQVTDTQYF. The DNA for the CDR3 is TGTGCCAGCAGCCCTGGACAGGTCACAGATACGCAGTATTTT.

Only a few counts were recorded for this clonotype. V gene TRBV10-3 combines with J gene TRBJ2-3; D gene uncertain. The CDR3 loop spans 11 amino acids. V was cut by 3 bases and J by 6 bases, with 4 bases left in between. Per the germline V gene, CDR1 is ENHRY and CDR2 is SYGVKD. CDR3 nucleotide sequence: TGTGCCATCAGTGACCTCGATACGCAGTATTTT. This sequence encodes CAISDLDTQYF.

This clonotype was seen a handful of times. The chain links TRBV6-2 or TRBV6-3 to TRBJ1-1, with D maybe TRBD1 (6 bases). Trimming stripped 6 bases from V and 0 bases from J, with 11 bases between. There are 14 residues in the CDR3. Germline V CDR1 and CDR2: MNHEY, SVGEGT. For the CDR3, the DNA is TGTGCCAGCAGCAGGGGAGGGGTGAACACTGAAGCTTTCTTT. Translation gives CASSRGGVNTEAFF.

The chain has TRBV7-9 and TRBJ2-3; 7 nucleotides line up with TRBD2. The CDR3 spans 15 residues. Losses at the gene ends were 5 bases for V and 3 bases for J; bases not matched to a gene: 8. The V gene's germline CDR1 is SEHNR and CDR2 FQNEAQ (reference sequence). CDR3 nucleotides: TGTGCCAGCAGCAAAGGAGCGGGACTAACAGATACGCAGTATTTT. Its protein is CASSKGAGLTDTQYF.

This clonotype was picked up a small number of times. The rearrangement joins TRBV30 to TRBJ2-3; 9 positions agree with TRBD2. In germline, CDR1 is GTSNPN, CDR2 SVGIG (reference sequence). V shed 2 bases, J shed 4 bases, and the junction held 7 bases outside the gene matches. The CDR3 has 15 amino acids. This chain's CDR3 is CAWSTRGGMADTQYF. CDR3 nucleotide sequence: TGTGCCTGGAGTACGCGGGGGGGGATGGCAGATACGCAGTATTTT. The full variable domain, its missing parts supplied by reference TRBV30 and TRBJ2-3, is SQTIHQWPATLVQPVGSPLSLECTVEGTSNPNLYWYRQAAGRGLQLLFYSVGIGQISSEVPQNLSASRPQDRQFILSSKKLLLSDSGFYLCAWSTRGGMADTQYFGPGTRLTVL.

The chain couples TRBV29-1 to TRBJ1-2; D gene ambiguous. The V end was cut by 3 bases, the J end by 5 bases, with 13 bases between. This CDR3 spans 13 amino acids. CDR1 SQVTM and CDR2 ANQGSEA come from the germline V gene. The CDR3 loop reads CSVDRTALYGYTF. The CDR3 DNA reads TGCAGCGTTGATAGGACGGCGCTATATGGCTACACCTTC.

This clonotype came up a few times. This chain uses TRBV6-1 with TRBJ1-5, with a possible D match to TRBD1 (5 bases). Germline loops: CDR1 MNHNS, CDR2 SASEGT. The ends were cut back, 10 bases at V and 7 bases at J, with 11 bases in the middle. There are 11 residues in the CDR3. DNA of the CDR3: TGTGCCATAGGGACGGGGCAGCCCCAGCATTTT. Translating gives CAIGTGQPQHF.

This clonotype was found many times. This chain links TRBV7-3 with TRBJ2-3; D is perhaps TRBD1 (6 bases). The CDR3 contains 12 residues. Germline loops: CDR1 SGHTA, CDR2 FQGTGA. V was clipped by 4 bases and J by 9 bases, with 11 bases between them. The CDR3 DNA sequence: TGTGCCAGCAGCTCTCCAGGGGAGACGCAGTATTTT. Translating gives CASSSPGETQYF.

This clonotype was picked up a small number of times. The CDR3: CSVSGPEQYF. The CDR3 region has the DNA TGCAGCGTTTCAGGGCCCGAGCAGTACTTC. J is TRBJ2-7 and V is TRBV29-1; tentative D call: TRBD1 (5 bases). Germline CDR1 SQVTM, CDR2 ANQGSEA. This CDR3 region has 10 residues. Trimming cost V 5 bases and J 6 bases, with 8 bases left between them.

This clonotype was seen more than once but under ten times. The rearrangement uses TRBV29-1 and TRBJ2-2; D might be TRBD1 (5 bases). The CDR3 contains 13 residues. Trimming took off 4 bases at V and 4 bases at J, with 10 bases between the two ends. Germline V gene lookup returns CDR1 SQVTM and CDR2 ANQGSEA. Here the CDR3 DNA reads TGCAGCGTTGCAGGGTTTGGCACCGGGGAGCTGTTTTTT. Translated: CSVAGFGTGELFF.

This clonotype has a count of ten or more. In DNA form, the CDR3 reads TGTGCCAGCAGCTTAAGATGGGGAGAGACCCAGTACTTC. Translated, it gives CASSLRWGETQYF. The V call is TRBV7-9, the J call TRBJ2-5; D not resolved. Germline values: CDR1 SEHNR, CDR2 FQNEAQ (reference sequence). CDR3 length: 13 residues. V shed 2 bases and J shed 4 bases, with 8 bases lying between them. The full variable domain, in which reference TRBV7-9 and TRBJ2-5 provide the parts outside the CDR3, is DTGVSQNPRHKITKRGQNVTFRCDPISEHNRLYWYRQTLGQGPEFLTYFQNEAQLEKSRLLSDRFSAERPKGSFSTLEIQRTEQGDSAMYLCASSLRWGETQYFGPGTRLLVL.

The chain uses TRBV5-1 and TRBJ2-7, with 7 bases identical to TRBD1. V shed 4 bases and J 6 bases; nucleotides not matched to a gene: 10. Germline CDR1 is SGHRS and CDR2 is YFSETQ. This CDR3 region has 14 residues. The CDR3 region has the DNA TGCGCCAGCAGCACGGGACAGCTCAGAGCCGAGCAGTACTTC. This translates into CASSTGQLRAEQYF.

This chain uses TRBV7-2 with TRBJ2-5; D gene uncertain. Trimming took 5 bases from V and 4 from J, leaving 8 bases between them. The germline V gene encodes CDR1 SGHTA and CDR2 FQGNSA. This CDR3 contains 12 residues. CDR3 DNA: TGTGCCAGCAGCCAGGATAGAGAGACCCAGTACTTC. It yields the protein CASSQDRETQYF. Complete variable domain (other parts from reference TRBV7-2 and TRBJ2-5): GAGVSQSPSNKVTEKGKDVELRCDPISGHTALYWYRQSLGQGLEFLIYFQGNSAPDKSGLPSDRFSAERTGGSVSTLTIQRTQQEDSAVYLCASSQDRETQYFGPGTRLLVL.

There are many counts of this clonotype. V gene TRBV12-5 combines with J gene TRBJ2-1, with 7 bases lining up with TRBD1. Germline-derived CDR1 and CDR2 are LGHNT and FRNRAP. The CDR3 loop spans 14 amino acids. V was pared by 5 bases and J by 9 bases, with 10 bases of the junction left unmatched. The chain's CDR3 is CASGEGQPLGEQFF. The CDR3 bases are TGTGCTAGTGGTGAGGGACAGCCACTCGGTGAGCAGTTCTTC.

Only one count was recorded for this clonotype. This chain connects TRBV12-3 or TRBV12-4 to TRBJ2-7; no definite D call. This CDR3 is built from 12 residues. With 3 bases removed from V and 6 bases from J, the gap between germline ends came to 9 bases. In DNA form, the CDR3 reads TGTGCCAGCAGTTTCCTAAACCTCGAGCAGTACTTC. Translation gives CASSFLNLEQYF.

V gene TRBV7-3 combines with J gene TRBJ2-3; TRBD2 might be the D (6 bases). CDR1 is SGHTA and CDR2 is FQGTGA in the germline V gene. V gave up 3 bases and J gave up 2 bases, with 12 bases separating them. The CDR3 has 15 amino acids. The CDR3 loop reads CASSFGSGLTDTQYF. The CDR3 DNA sequence: TGTGCCAGCAGCTTCGGTAGCGGACTCACAGATACGCAGTATTTT.

The CDR3 coding sequence is TGTGCCATCAGTATACGCGGGTTGATCACAGATACGCAGTATTTT. Its protein is CAISIRGLITDTQYF. The chain links TRBV10-3 to TRBJ2-3; D perhaps matches TRBD2 (5 bases). CDR3 length: 15 residues. V shed 5 bases and J shed 2 bases, with 14 bases lying between them. Germline V gene data show CDR1 as ENHRY and CDR2 as SYGVKD.